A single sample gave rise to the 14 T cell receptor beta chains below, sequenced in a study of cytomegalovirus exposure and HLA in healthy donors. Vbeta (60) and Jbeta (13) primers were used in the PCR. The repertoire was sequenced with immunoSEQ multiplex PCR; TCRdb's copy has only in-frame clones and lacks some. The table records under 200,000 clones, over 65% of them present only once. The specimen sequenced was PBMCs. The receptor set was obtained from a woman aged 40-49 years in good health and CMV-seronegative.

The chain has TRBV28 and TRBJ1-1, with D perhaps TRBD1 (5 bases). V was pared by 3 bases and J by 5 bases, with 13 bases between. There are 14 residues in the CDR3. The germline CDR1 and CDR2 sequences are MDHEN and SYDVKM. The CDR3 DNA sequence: TGTGCCAGCAGTTTCCAGGGAGGATGGACTGAAGCTTTCTTT. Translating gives CASSFQGGWTEAFF. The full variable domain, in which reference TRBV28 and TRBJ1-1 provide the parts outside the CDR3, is DVKVTQSSRYLVKRTGEKVFLECVQDMDHENMFWYRQDPGLGLRLIYFSYDVKMKEKGDIPEGYSVSREKKERFSLILESASTNQTSMYLCASSFQGGWTEAFFGQGTRLTVV.

CDR3 amino acids: CASSGQGGYNSPLHF. CDR3 DNA sequence: TGTGCCAGTTCCGGACAGGGGGGGTATAATTCACCCCTCCACTTT. The chain carries TRBV19 and TRBJ1-6; 10 bases are a match to TRBD1. CDR3 length equals 15 residues. After removal of 8 bases from V and 4 bases from J, the junction contained 5 bases not matched to a gene. Germline V gene lookup returns CDR1 LNHDA and CDR2 SQIVND (reference sequence).

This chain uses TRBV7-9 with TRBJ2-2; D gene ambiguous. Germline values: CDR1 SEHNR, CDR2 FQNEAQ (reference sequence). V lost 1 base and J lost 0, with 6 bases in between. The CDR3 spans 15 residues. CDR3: CASSLGSANTGELFF. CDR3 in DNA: TGTGCCAGCAGCTTAGGCAGCGCGAACACCGGGGAGCTGTTTTTT.

CDR3 coding DNA: TGCGCCAGCAGCCCGGGACACCTTGGAGGCACTGAAGCTTTCTTT. Its translation: CASSPGHLGGTEAFF. V gene TRBV5-1 combines with J gene TRBJ1-1, with D perhaps matching TRBD1 (6 bases). V lost 4 bases to trimming and J lost 4 bases, with 17 bases between them. Germline-derived CDR1 and CDR2 are SGHRS and YFSETQ. The CDR3 has 15 amino acids.

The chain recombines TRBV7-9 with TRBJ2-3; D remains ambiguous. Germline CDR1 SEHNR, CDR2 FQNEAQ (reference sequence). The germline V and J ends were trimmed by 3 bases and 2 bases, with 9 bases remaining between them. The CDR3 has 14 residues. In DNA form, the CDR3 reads TGTGCCAGCAGCTTCCTCTTATACACAGATACGCAGTATTTT. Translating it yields CASSFLLYTDTQYF. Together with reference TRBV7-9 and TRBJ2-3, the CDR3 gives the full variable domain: DTGVSQNPRHKITKRGQNVTFRCDPISEHNRLYWYRQTLGQGPEFLTYFQNEAQLEKSRLLSDRFSAERPKGSFSTLEIQRTEQGDSAMYLCASSFLLYTDTQYFGPGTRLTVL.

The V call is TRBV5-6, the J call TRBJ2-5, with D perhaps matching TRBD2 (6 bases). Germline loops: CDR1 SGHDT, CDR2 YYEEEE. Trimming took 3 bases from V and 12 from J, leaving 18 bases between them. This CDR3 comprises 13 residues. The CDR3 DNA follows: TGTGCCAGCAGCTCTCCTAAAGGGACTCCCGAGTACTTC. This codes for CASSSPKGTPEYF.

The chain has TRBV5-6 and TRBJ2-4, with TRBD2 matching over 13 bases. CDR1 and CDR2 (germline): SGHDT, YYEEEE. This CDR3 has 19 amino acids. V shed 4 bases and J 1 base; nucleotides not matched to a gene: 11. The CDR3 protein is CASSRITSGGASAKNIQYF. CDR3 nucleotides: TGTGCCAGCAGCAGGATCACTAGCGGGGGGGCGTCGGCCAAAAACATTCAGTACTTC. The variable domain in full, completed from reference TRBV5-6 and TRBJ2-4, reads DAGVTQSPTHLIKTRGQQVTLRCSPKSGHDTVSWYQQALGQGPQFIFQYYEEEERQRGNFPDRFSGHQFPNYSSELNVNALLLGDSALYLCASSRITSGGASAKNIQYFGAGTRLSVL.

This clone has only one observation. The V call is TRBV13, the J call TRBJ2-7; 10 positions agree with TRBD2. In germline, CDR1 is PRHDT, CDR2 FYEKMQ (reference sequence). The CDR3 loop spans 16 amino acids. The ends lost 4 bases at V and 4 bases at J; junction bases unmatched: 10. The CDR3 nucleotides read TGTGCCAGCAGCTGGTCTGAAGCGGGGGGGCCTTACGAGCAGTACTTC. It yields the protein CASSWSEAGGPYEQYF.

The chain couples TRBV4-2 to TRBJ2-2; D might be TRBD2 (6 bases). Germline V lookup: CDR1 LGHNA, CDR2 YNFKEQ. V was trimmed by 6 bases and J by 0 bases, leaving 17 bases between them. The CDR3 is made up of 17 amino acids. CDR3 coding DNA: TGTGCCAGCAGGGGACCAGGAGGGGCCCCGAACACCGGGGAGCTGTTTTTT. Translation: CASRGPGGAPNTGELFF.

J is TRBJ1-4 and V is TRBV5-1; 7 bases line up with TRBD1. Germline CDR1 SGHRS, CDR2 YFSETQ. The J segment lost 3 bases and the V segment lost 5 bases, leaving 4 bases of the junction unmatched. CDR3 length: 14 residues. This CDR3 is CASSFGTANEKLFF. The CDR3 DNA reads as TGCGCCAGCAGTTTCGGGACAGCTAATGAAAAACTGTTTTTT.

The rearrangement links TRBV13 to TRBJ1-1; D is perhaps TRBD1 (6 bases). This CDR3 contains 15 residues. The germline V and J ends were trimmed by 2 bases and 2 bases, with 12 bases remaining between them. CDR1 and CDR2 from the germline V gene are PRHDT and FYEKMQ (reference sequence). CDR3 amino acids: CASSLIIGTNTEAFF. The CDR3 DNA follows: TGTGCCAGCAGCTTAATAATAGGGACAAACACTGAAGCTTTCTTT.

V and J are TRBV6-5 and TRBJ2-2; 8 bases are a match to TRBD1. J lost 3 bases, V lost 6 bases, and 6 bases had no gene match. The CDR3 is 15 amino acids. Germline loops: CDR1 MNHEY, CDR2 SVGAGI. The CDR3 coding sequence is TGTGCCAGCAGCCCCCGGGACAGGTACACCGGGGAGCTGTTTTTT. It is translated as CASSPRDRYTGELFF.

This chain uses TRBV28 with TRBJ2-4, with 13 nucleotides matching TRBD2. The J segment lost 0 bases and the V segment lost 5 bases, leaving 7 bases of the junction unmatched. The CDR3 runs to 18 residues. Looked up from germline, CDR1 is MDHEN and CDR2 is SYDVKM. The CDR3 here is CASSLGLAGTIAKNIQYF. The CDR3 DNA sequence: TGTGCCAGCAGTCTGGGACTAGCGGGGACCATAGCCAAAAACATTCAGTACTTC.

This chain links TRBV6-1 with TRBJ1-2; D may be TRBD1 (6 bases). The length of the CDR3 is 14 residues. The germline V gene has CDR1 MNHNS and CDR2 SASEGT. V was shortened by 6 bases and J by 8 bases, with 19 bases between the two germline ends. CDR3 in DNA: TGTGCCAGCAGAACTCGACAGGCTTTCTTAGGCTACACCTTC. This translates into CASRTRQAFLGYTF.